The subject of this entry is one T cell receptor beta chain. This sample was taken from a study of blood T cell repertoires in COVID-19. Whole-study context: Both acute and convalescent COVID-19 samples were obtained from the United States, Italy and Spain. PBMCs, B-cell-depleted T cells, or T cells provided the cDNA or gDNA that made up the material.

TCRdb's table, derived via immunoSEQ multiplex PCR, lists solely in-frame clones and lacks some. The sample lists under 350,000 clones; about 88% were seen once. Participants were aged roughly 18 to 90 years, lived in 24 US areas, and enrolled virtually. Two negative PCRs, clearance, or symptom resolution were required of recovered Cohort 3 donors. The sequenced sample was PBMCs or T cells enriched from blood (not recorded which). The sequence was obtained from a man aged 60 to 75 who had recovered from COVID-19.

The CDR3 reads CASSFGVSTYEQYF. The CDR3, as DNA: TGTGCCAGCAGCTTCGGGGTCAGTACCTACGAGCAGTACTTC. The gene calls are TRBV13 and TRBJ2-7; possible D gene TRBD2, 5 bases. The germline CDR1 and CDR2 sequences are PRHDT and FYEKMQ (reference sequence). V lost 3 bases and J lost 2, with 11 bases in between. The CDR3 length is 14 residues.